These 18 T cell receptor beta chains originate from one sample sequenced in a study of shared clonotypes between healthy human individuals. Data came from immunoSEQ multiplex PCR; TCRdb stores just in-frame clones and leaves some out. The table records fewer than 2.5 million clones, roughly 93% of them present only once. Specimen: naive CD4+ T cells from PBMCs. The subset here: CD45RA+ positively selected. All receptors come from a man younger than 35 in good health. Some clones in this sample may be carry-over from other donors' samples.

The chain has TRBV7-2 and TRBJ2-7; 10 nucleotides align to TRBD1. This CDR3 has 13 amino acids. V trimming: 5 bases; J trimming: 6 bases; junction bases outside the gene matches: 4. Germline V gives CDR1 SGHTA, CDR2 FQGNSA. CDR3 DNA sequence: TGTGCCAGCAGCCGACAGGGGGCGGTCGAGCAGTACTTC. The encoded protein is CASSRQGAVEQYF. The full variable domain, rest sourced from reference TRBV7-2 and TRBJ2-7, is GAGVSQSPSNKVTEKGKDVELRCDPISGHTALYWYRQSLGQGLEFLIYFQGNSAPDKSGLPSDRFSAERTGGSVSTLTIQRTQQEDSAVYLCASSRQGAVEQYFGPGTRLTVT.

The rearrangement joins TRBV28 to TRBJ2-7; tentatively, D is TRBD1 or TRBD2 (5 bases each). The CDR3 is 13 residues long. Germline loops: CDR1 MDHEN, CDR2 SYDVKM. Deletions cut 5 bases from V and 6 bases from J, with 14 bases between. CDR3 loop: CASSHLGTAEQYF. CDR3 in DNA: TGTGCCAGCAGTCACCTGGGGACGGCCGAGCAGTACTTC.

The sample holds a few counts of this clone. CDR3 loop: CASSLGEISYNEQFF. As DNA, the CDR3 is TGCGCCAGCAGCTTGGGGGAGATCTCCTACAATGAGCAGTTCTTC. This chain connects TRBV5-1 to TRBJ2-1, with TRBD2 as a possible D gene (5 bases). V lost 0 bases and J 0 bases, leaving 7 bases between the germline ends. From germline, CDR1 is SGHRS and CDR2 YFSETQ. CDR3 length: 15 amino acids.

This clone was recorded only once. The chain links TRBV30 to TRBJ2-1, with 10 nucleotides matching TRBD2. CDR1 is GTSNPN and CDR2 is SVGIG in the germline V gene (reference sequence). The CDR3 sequence is 14 residues long. The DNA of the CDR3 is TGTGCGATGAGGCTAGCGGGAGTAAGACGTGAGCAGTTCTTC. Translating it yields CAMRLAGVRREQFF. Filled out from reference TRBV30 and TRBJ2-1, the complete variable domain reads SQTIHQWPATLVQPVGSPLSLECTVEGTSNPNLYWYRQAAGRGLQLLFYSVGIGQISSEVPQNLSASRPQDRQFILSSKKLLLSDSGFYLCAMRLAGVRREQFFGPGTRLTVL.

The J gene is TRBJ2-6, the V gene TRBV5-6; D ambiguous. The germline CDR1 and CDR2 sequences are SGHDT and YYEEEE. Between the trimmed V and J ends, which lost 1 base and 3 bases, there was a span of 14 bases. This CDR3 spans 17 amino acids. CDR3 residues: CASSLLESSSGANVLTF. CDR3 bases: TGTGCCAGCAGCTTGTTAGAGTCTTCTAGTGGGGCCAACGTCCTGACTTTC. Full variable domain (outside the CDR3, taken from reference TRBV5-6 and TRBJ2-6): DAGVTQSPTHLIKTRGQQVTLRCSPKSGHDTVSWYQQALGQGPQFIFQYYEEEERQRGNFPDRFSGHQFPNYSSELNVNALLLGDSALYLCASSLLESSSGANVLTFGAGSRLTVL.

The V and J genes are TRBV4-2 and TRBJ2-3; 8 bases fit TRBD2. The CDR3 has 15 amino acids. With 4 bases clipped from V and 5 bases from J, the junction kept 8 bases outside the gene matches. The germline V gene has CDR1 LGHNA and CDR2 YNFKEQ. The CDR3 protein is CASSPGGSGGDTQYF. The CDR3 DNA is TGTGCCAGCAGCCCTGGTGGAAGCGGGGGAGATACGCAGTATTTT.

The V gene is TRBV11-2, the J gene TRBJ2-7; the D gene is possibly TRBD2 (5 bases). V was pared by 5 bases and J by 4 bases, with 15 bases between. CDR3 length equals 14 residues. CDR1 is SGHAT and CDR2 is FQNNGV in the germline V gene. The chain's CDR3 is CASSEDGGWYEQYF. The DNA of the CDR3 is TGTGCCAGCAGCGAAGACGGCGGGTGGTACGAGCAGTACTTC.

CDR3 in amino acids: CASSYPREEGTDTQYF. CDR3 coding DNA: TGTGCCAGCAGTTACCCGCGGGAGGAGGGGACAGATACGCAGTATTTT. This chain links TRBV6-5 with TRBJ2-3; TRBD2 matches 8 bases. The germline gives CDR1 MNHEY, CDR2 SVGAGI. The CDR3 length is 16 residues. The V segment lost 2 bases and the J segment 3 bases; nucleotides outside the gene matches: 7.

The chain couples TRBV11-3 to TRBJ2-3, with 9 nucleotides matching TRBD2. Germline CDR1 is SGHNT and CDR2 is YENEEA. Unmatched junction bases numbered 9, after V lost 4 bases and J lost 4 bases. The CDR3 consists of 16 residues. This CDR3 is CASSSGTSSVSDTQYF. CDR3 sequence (DNA): TGTGCCAGCAGCTCAGGGACTAGCTCCGTCTCAGATACGCAGTATTTT.

With respect to this clone: In the same sample, other DNA sequences code for this CDR3. The V and J genes are TRBV28 and TRBJ2-5; D gene ambiguous. V dropped 2 bases and J dropped 2 bases, with 3 bases sitting between them. There are 12 residues in the CDR3. Germline CDR1 and CDR2: MDHEN and SYDVKM. CDR3 residues: CASSLRQETQYF. CDR3 in DNA: TGTGCCAGCAGTTTAAGACAAGAGACCCAGTACTTC.

The rearrangement uses TRBV25-1 and TRBJ2-1, with TRBD2 matching over 10 bases. Germline V gene lookup returns CDR1 MGHDK and CDR2 SYGVNS. CDR3 length: 13 residues. Trimming took 3 bases from V and 14 from J; bases not matched to a gene: 7. This chain's CDR3 is CASSDREREGKFF. In DNA form, the CDR3 reads TGTGCCAGCAGTGATAGGGAGCGGGAGGGTAAGTTCTTC.

V and J are TRBV5-1 and TRBJ2-7; D perhaps matches TRBD1 (6 bases). This CDR3 spans 14 amino acids. The ends were cut back, 1 base at V and 2 bases at J, with 10 bases in the middle. CDR1 and CDR2 from the germline V gene are SGHRS and YFSETQ. CDR3 in DNA: TGCGCCAGCAGCTTGACAGGGTTCCCCTACGAGCAGTACTTC. This encodes CASSLTGFPYEQYF.

This clone was observed once. The gene calls are TRBV10-3 and TRBJ2-7; 9 bases are a match to TRBD2. V shed 10 bases, J shed 5 bases, and the junction held 9 bases outside the gene matches. CDR1 and CDR2 (germline): ENHRY, SYGVKD. The CDR3 is 13 amino acids. Here the CDR3 reads CATASKREDEQYF. The CDR3 nucleotides are TGTGCCACGGCCTCCAAGCGGGAGGACGAGCAGTACTTC.

This sequence joins TRBV7-7 and TRBJ2-3; D is perhaps TRBD1 or TRBD2 (5 bases each). The CDR3 totals 17 residues. In germline, CDR1 is SSHAT, CDR2 FNYEAQ (reference sequence). Trimming removed 6 bases at V and 0 bases at J, with 19 bases between. CDR3 DNA: TGTGCCAGCAGTTTTTCCGGGACCCCCACTAGCACAGATACGCAGTATTTT. Translating gives CASSFSGTPTSTDTQYF.

Worth noting for this clone: At the DNA level, this CDR3 is encoded by other sequences in the same sample as well. In DNA form, the CDR3 reads TGTGCCAGCAGTGAAGGGTTTACCGGGGAGCTGTTTTTT. This translates into CASSEGFTGELFF. The chain combines TRBV2 with TRBJ2-2; no clear D gene. The V end was cut by 1 base, the J end by 5 bases, with 5 bases between. The CDR3 runs to 13 residues. The V gene's germline CDR1 is SNHLY and CDR2 FYNNEI.

The genes are TRBV7-9 and TRBJ1-1; D remains ambiguous. V was trimmed by 3 bases and J by 1 base, leaving 18 bases between them. Germline V gene lookup returns CDR1 SEHNR and CDR2 FQNEAQ (reference sequence). This CDR3 has 17 amino acids. This chain's CDR3 is CASSFGRLGVRNTEAFF. The CDR3 DNA reads as TGTGCCAGCAGCTTCGGAAGACTTGGGGTTAGGAACACTGAAGCTTTCTTT.

The chain couples TRBV18 to TRBJ2-7, with D maybe TRBD1 (6 bases). The CDR3 has 13 amino acids. V was clipped by 3 bases and J by 3 bases, with 9 bases between them. The germline V gene encodes CDR1 KGHSH and CDR2 LQKENI. The CDR3 sequence: CASSPVQGYEQYF. Written as DNA, the CDR3 is TGTGCCAGCTCACCCGTACAGGGCTACGAGCAGTACTTC.

The count of this clone is one. The gene calls are TRBV4-1 and TRBJ2-3; D possibly matches TRBD1 or TRBD2 (5 bases each). The CDR3 contains 13 residues. The V end was cut by 1 base, the J end by 11 bases, with 13 bases between. The germline gives CDR1 MGHRA, CDR2 YSYEKL. This CDR3 reads CASSQVGDVRQYF. CDR3 nucleotides: TGCGCCAGCAGCCAAGTTGGGGACGTCAGGCAGTATTTT.